This entry concerns a single TCR beta chain. Clones were read by immunoSEQ multiplex PCR, and TCRdb kept only the in-frame ones, dropping some. The table has approximately 70,000 clones, roughly nine tenths seen once; the top ten hold 2% to 3%. The CDR3 extends over 12 amino acids. These data are taken from a study of blood T cell repertoires in COVID-19. Study-level information: Both acute and convalescent COVID-19 samples were obtained from the United States, Italy and Spain. Sample material is recorded as cDNA or gDNA derived from T cells, B-cell-depleted T cells, or PBMCs.

This TCR came from a man in his fifties with COVID-19, enrolled during active disease. Sample: peripheral blood. V usage is TRBV21-1 and J usage is TRBJ1-5; TRBD1, the table's D call, was not compared with the DNA. TRBV21-1 is shown as a pseudogene. This CDR3 reads CASEGARQPQHF. CDR3 nucleotides: TGTGCCAGCGAGGGGGCGCGTCAGCCCCAGCATTTT.